Listed here is a single T cell receptor (beta chain). A much larger clone lies a single base off, so this may be a read error. These data belong to a study of human T cells and chemical hapten exposure. On the study more broadly: Across samples, TCR yields varied, mostly owing to small differences in pooled library volumes.

Within the library, unique molecular identifiers were attached to each individual cDNA molecule. Each CDR3 protein is one row after TCRdb ran MiXCR on the RACE reads. The sample carries some 65,000 distinct CDR3 sequences, around 6.1% recorded once. The CDR3 spans 11 residues. Germline CDR1 and CDR2: DFQATT and SNEGSKA (reference sequence). Stated time point: healthy volunteer bleed at 6 weeks. Total RNA came from unfractionated whole blood. The source is a female donor in good health. Some clones in this sample may be carry-over from other donors' samples. The chain uses TRBV20-1 and TRBJ1-3, with unresolved D. The sample comprised whole blood. CDR3 in DNA: TGCAGTGTTGTACCTGGAAACACCAAATATTTT. Translated: CSVVPGNTKYF.